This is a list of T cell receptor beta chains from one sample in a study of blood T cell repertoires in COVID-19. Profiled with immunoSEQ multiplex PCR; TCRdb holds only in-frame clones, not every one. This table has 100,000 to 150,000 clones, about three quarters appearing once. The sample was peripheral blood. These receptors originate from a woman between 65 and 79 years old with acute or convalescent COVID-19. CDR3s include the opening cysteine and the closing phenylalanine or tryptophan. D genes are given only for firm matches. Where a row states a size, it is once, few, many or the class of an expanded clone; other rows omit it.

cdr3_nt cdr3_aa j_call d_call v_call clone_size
TGTGCCAGTAGGACCGGGACAGGGGATGGCTACACCTTC CASRTGTGDGYTF TRBJ1-2 TRBD1 TRBV19 NA
TGTGCCAGCAGCGTTACACAGATCACAGATACGCAGTATTTT CASSVTQITDTQYF TRBJ2-3 NA TRBV9 few
TGTGCCAGCAGCCCCCGACTAGCGGGGACAACAAGGGGGAATGAGCAGTTCTTC CASSPRLAGTTRGNEQFF TRBJ2-1 TRBD2 TRBV9 NA
TGTGCCAGCAGTTCCCTAACGGCAGGTCAAATTTACGAGCAGTACTTC CASSSLTAGQIYEQYF TRBJ2-7 NA TRBV27 NA
TGCAGTGCGGGGGACATTGAAGCTTTCTTT CSAGDIEAFF TRBJ1-1 NA TRBV20-1 NA
TGTGCCAGCGGACAGAAAGAGACCCAGTACTTC CASGQKETQYF TRBJ2-5 NA TRBV2 NA
TGTGCCAGCAGTGCTTCACGGACAGGGCAAAACACCATATATTTT CASSASRTGQNTIYF TRBJ1-3 TRBD1 TRBV25-1 NA
TGTGCCGCCCAGGGCAACGCTTATCAGCCCCAGCATTTT CAAQGNAYQPQHF TRBJ1-5 NA TRBV28 NA
TGTGCCAGCAGCGTAGGCAGGCTCATCGGAGATACGCAGTATTTT CASSVGRLIGDTQYF TRBJ2-3 NA TRBV9 NA
TGTGCCAGCAGTTTACGGGCTAACTATGGCTACACCTTC CASSLRANYGYTF TRBJ1-2 NA TRBV27 once
TGTGCCAGCAGCCTCGACTTTGCTGGCTACACCTTC CASSLDFAGYTF TRBJ1-2 NA TRBV5-4 few
TGTGCCTGGAGTAAAGGAGGGGATGGCTACACCTTC CAWSKGGDGYTF TRBJ1-2 NA TRBV30 few
TGCGCCAGCAGCTTGGACCGCGGGGGGTCGAATTACAATGAGCAGTTCTTC CASSLDRGGSNYNEQFF TRBJ2-1 TRBD2 TRBV5-1 NA
TGTGCCAGCAGTGAAAATCGAGTGAACACTGAAGCTTTCTTT CASSENRVNTEAFF TRBJ1-1 NA TRBV6-1 NA
TGCGCCAGCAGCTTGAGGGAGCGGGGTCCGAACACCGGGGAGCTGTTTTTT CASSLRERGPNTGELFF TRBJ2-2 TRBD2 TRBV5-1 NA
TGCGCCAGCAGCCAAGAACCAGGGGGCGCCGGCTACACCTTC CASSQEPGGAGYTF TRBJ1-2 TRBD1 TRBV4-1 NA
TGTGCCAGCAGTAAGGGGGCAGGGATCAACTATGGCTACACCTTC CASSKGAGINYGYTF TRBJ1-2 TRBD1 TRBV27 NA
TGTGCCAGTAGTAAAGGACAGGGGGCGGCTGGAAACACCATATATTTT CASSKGQGAAGNTIYF TRBJ1-3 TRBD1 TRBV19 few
TGCGCCAGCAGCCAAGAGACGGGAGGGAGATATACGCAGTATTTT CASSQETGGRYTQYF TRBJ2-3 TRBD2 TRBV4-1 NA
TGTGCCAGCAGCCAAGGGGGTTCTGGGAACACTGAAGCTTTCTTT CASSQGGSGNTEAFF TRBJ1-1 NA TRBV6-5 NA
TGTGCCAGCACTTTTGGGACAGGGTCTACGCAGTATTTT CASTFGTGSTQYF TRBJ2-3 TRBD1 TRBV27 NA
TGCAGCGTTGGGACAGTCGGGGCTGAAGCTTTCTTT CSVGTVGAEAFF TRBJ1-1 NA TRBV29-1 NA
TGTGCCAGCAGCGTAGAAGGGGGCAAAGGAAACACCATATATTTT CASSVEGGKGNTIYF TRBJ1-3 TRBD1 TRBV9 NA
TGCGCCAGCAGTGGAGGAGGAACTCTTGGCTACACCTTC CASSGGGTLGYTF TRBJ1-2 NA TRBV10-1 few
TGTGCTAGTGGTTTGGCCCCCCTCCCCTCGTTCGGACAGACTTTTGAAGCTTTCTTT CASGLAPLPSFGQTFEAFF TRBJ1-1 NA TRBV12-5 NA